The 18 T cell receptor beta chains below come from one sample, sequenced in a study of blood T cell repertoires in COVID-19. TCRdb's table, derived via immunoSEQ multiplex PCR, lists solely in-frame clones and lacks some. This sample has about 110,000 clones, with 70% to 90% found just once. The sample comprised peripheral blood. The receptor set was obtained from a woman aged 60-70 years with acute or convalescent COVID-19.

The V gene is TRBV19, the J gene TRBJ1-5, with TRBD1 matching 7 bases. CDR3 size: 15 residues. Trimming cost V 3 bases and J 0 bases; bases outside gene matches: 2. Germline loops: CDR1 LNHDA, CDR2 SQIVND (reference sequence). CDR3 amino acids: CASSIGQVSNQPQHF. CDR3 sequence (DNA): TGTGCCAGTAGTATCGGACAGGTTAGCAATCAGCCCCAGCATTTT.

V gene TRBV5-1 combines with J gene TRBJ2-1; possible D gene TRBD2, 6 bases. V lost 3 bases to trimming and J lost 3 bases, with 13 bases between them. The CDR3 runs to 15 residues. The germline gives CDR1 SGHRS, CDR2 YFSETQ. The CDR3 loop reads CASSYSGRNYNEQFF. The CDR3 bases are TGCGCCAGCAGCTATAGCGGAAGAAACTACAATGAGCAGTTCTTC.

The chain has TRBV28 and TRBJ2-5; 7 positions agree with TRBD1. Germline values: CDR1 MDHEN, CDR2 SYDVKM. This CDR3 comprises 15 residues. J gave up 7 bases and V 3 bases, and 11 bases lay outside the gene matches. The CDR3 region has the DNA TGTGCCAGCAGTTTCGGACAGGTGGAAATTGGGACCCAGTACTTC. Translation gives CASSFGQVEIGTQYF.

This clone was observed once. This chain connects TRBV6-5 to TRBJ2-7; 7 nucleotides match TRBD2. Germline V lookup: CDR1 MNHEY, CDR2 SVGAGI. J lost 2 bases, V lost 7 bases, and 2 bases had no gene match. The CDR3 extends over 12 amino acids. CDR3 bases: TGTGCCAGCACTAGCGGACCCTACGAGCAGTACTTC. Protein product: CASTSGPYEQYF.

This chain joins TRBV12-5 and TRBJ2-4, with 10 bases fitting TRBD2. Germline CDR1 reads LGHNT; CDR2 reads FRNRAP. The length of the CDR3 is 16 residues. J lost 0 bases, V lost 6 bases, and 5 bases had no gene match. CDR3 coding DNA: TGTGCTAGTGGCCCTAGCGGGAGTCGAGCCAAAAACATTCAGTACTTC. Protein product: CASGPSGSRAKNIQYF.

The rearrangement joins TRBV5-1 to TRBJ1-1, with 8 bases aligning to TRBD1. The CDR3 loop spans 15 amino acids. V was clipped by 0 bases and J by 4 bases; unmatched bases: 5. The germline V gene encodes CDR1 SGHRS and CDR2 YFSETQ. Here the CDR3 DNA reads TGCGCCAGCAGCTTGGCCCCAGGACAGGGCACTGAAGCTTTCTTT. It encodes CASSLAPGQGTEAFF.

Points on this clone: The same CDR3 can be traced to other DNA sequences in this sample. This chain uses TRBV10-1 with TRBJ2-7; TRBD2 matches at 8 bases. CDR3 length: 14 residues. The trim removed 6 bases at V and 3 bases at J, leaving 7 bases unmatched. CDR1 is WNHNN, CDR2 SYGVQD, per germline (reference sequence). The chain's CDR3 is CASSESGRDYEQYF. In DNA form, the CDR3 reads TGCGCCAGCAGCGAAAGCGGGAGAGACTACGAGCAGTACTTC.

The V and J genes are TRBV6-6 and TRBJ1-2, with 8 bases lining up with TRBD1. Germline values: CDR1 MNHNY, CDR2 SVGAGI (reference sequence). V gave up 4 bases and J gave up 3 bases; unmatched junction bases: 4. The CDR3 sequence is 14 residues long. CDR3 in DNA: TGTGCCAGCAGTTTGACAGGGGAGGACTATGGCTACACCTTC. Residues: CASSLTGEDYGYTF.

The V call is TRBV27, the J call TRBJ2-7, with a possible D match to TRBD2 (6 bases). This CDR3 region has 13 residues. Germline V gives CDR1 MNHEY, CDR2 SMNVEV (reference sequence). V lost 8 bases to trimming and J lost 1 base, with 12 bases between them. CDR3 bases: TGTGCCAGCCGCCCCGGGGGTTCCTACGAGCAGTACTTC. This codes for CASRPGGSYEQYF.

The chain has TRBV6-5 and TRBJ1-2; 9 nucleotides line up with TRBD1. Germline V gene data show CDR1 as MNHEY and CDR2 as SVGAGI. This CDR3 contains 13 residues. The J segment lost 7 bases and the V segment lost 7 bases, leaving 7 bases of the junction unmatched. The CDR3 region has the DNA TGTGCCAGCACTCTAACAGGGGGCCTTGGCTACACCTTC. As protein: CASTLTGGLGYTF.

The sample holds a few counts of this clone. The chain couples TRBV2 to TRBJ2-7; D remains unclear. The germline gives CDR1 SNHLY, CDR2 FYNNEI. Trimming cost V 3 bases and J 4 bases, with 10 bases left between them. CDR3 length: 13 residues. CDR3 amino acids: CASSEGTSYEQYF. The CDR3 bases are TGTGCCAGCAGTGAGGGCACCTCTTACGAGCAGTACTTC. Based on the CDR3 plus reference TRBV2 and TRBJ2-7, the full variable domain is EPEVTQTPSHQVTQMGQEVILRCVPISNHLYFYWYRQILGQKVEFLVSFYNNEISEKSEIFDDQFSVERPDGSNFTLKIRSTKLEDSAMYFCASSEGTSYEQYFGPGTRLTVT.

The CDR3 loop reads CASSLGLRRTSGRSTGELFF. CDR3 nucleotide sequence: TGCGCCAGCAGCTTGGGACTTCGGCGGACTAGCGGGAGGTCAACCGGGGAGCTGTTTTTT. This chain connects TRBV5-1 to TRBJ2-2; 14 nucleotides agree with TRBD2. Germline CDR1 and CDR2: SGHRS and YFSETQ. V lost 0 bases, J lost 5 bases, and 12 bases stayed unmatched. CDR3 length: 20 amino acids.

This clone was counted once. This chain links TRBV18 with TRBJ1-2; TRBD1 agrees at 11 bases. V lost 3 bases, J lost 2 bases, and 2 bases stayed unmatched. From germline, CDR1 is KGHSH and CDR2 LQKENI. There are 15 residues in the CDR3. The CDR3 sequence: CASSPGQGDNYGYTF. In DNA form, the CDR3 reads TGTGCCAGCTCACCGGGACAGGGGGACAACTATGGCTACACCTTC.

This clone was seen only a few times. The chain employs TRBV7-9 and TRBJ1-6; D not certain. V was shortened by 3 bases and J by 8 bases, with 11 bases between the two germline ends. Germline-derived CDR1 and CDR2 are SEHNR and FQNEAQ (reference sequence). This CDR3 spans 14 amino acids. For the CDR3, the DNA is TGTGCCAGCAGCTTCCTAGGGAGGGATTCACCCCTCCACTTT. Residues: CASSFLGRDSPLHF.

A few counts support this clone. The V call is TRBV19, the J call TRBJ1-1; D is perhaps TRBD1 (5 bases). With 7 bases removed from V and 5 bases from J, the gap between germline ends came to 11 bases. Germline loops: CDR1 LNHDA, CDR2 SQIVND (reference sequence). The CDR3 has 12 amino acids. This chain's CDR3 is CASKQGGTEAFF. CDR3 DNA: TGTGCCAGTAAGCAGGGTGGGACTGAAGCTTTCTTT.

The chain carries TRBV7-2 and TRBJ2-1, with D possibly being TRBD2 (5 bases). The V end lost 5 bases, the J end lost 5 bases, and 16 bases lay between the germline ends. This CDR3 has 15 residues. Germline V lookup: CDR1 SGHTA, CDR2 FQGNSA. The CDR3 DNA follows: TGTGCCAGCAGCCCCAGCGGTAGCGTCAACAATGAGCAGTTCTTC. This encodes CASSPSGSVNNEQFF.

The chain combines TRBV10-1 with TRBJ2-1, with a possible D match to TRBD1 (8 bases). The CDR3 is 15 amino acids. Germline CDR1 WNHNN, CDR2 SYGVQD (reference sequence). The V and J ends lost 6 bases and 4 bases respectively, with 16 bases between them. Here the CDR3 DNA reads TGCGCCAGCAGCTCCACAGGGGGGGGATACAATGAGCAGTTCTTC. As protein: CASSSTGGGYNEQFF.

The V call is TRBV11-2, the J call TRBJ2-7; D gene unclear. The V gene lost 1 base and the J gene lost 1 base, with 11 bases spanning the gap. CDR3 length equals 15 residues. CDR1 is SGHAT and CDR2 is FQNNGV in the germline V gene. CDR3 bases: TGTGCCAGCAGCTTAGGGGCCACCAATTCCTACGAGCAGTACTTC. As protein: CASSLGATNSYEQYF.